A single sample is the source of the 24 T cell receptor beta chains below, sequenced in a study of cytomegalovirus exposure and HLA in healthy donors. The primer mix had 60 Vbeta and 13 Jbeta primers. The protocol was immunoSEQ multiplex PCR, while the TCRdb copy is restricted to in-frame clones and leaves out a portion. The listing records 200,000 to 250,000 clones. Material for sequencing was PBMCs. Source of these receptors: a woman in her 30s in good health and CMV-seropositive.

The chain has TRBV25-1 and TRBJ2-1, with TRBD2 matching over 7 bases. CDR1 is MGHDK, CDR2 SYGVNS, per germline. The V gene end was trimmed by 4 bases and the J gene end by 1 base; junction bases not matched to a gene: 7. The CDR3 runs 16 residues. CDR3 sequence (DNA): TGTGCCAGCAGTGCAGGGATGCGGGGGTCCTACAATGAGCAGTTCTTC. It codes for CASSAGMRGSYNEQFF.

This chain joins TRBV12-5 and TRBJ1-6, with TRBD1 matching over 10 bases. The CDR3 extends over 14 amino acids. From germline, CDR1 is LGHNT and CDR2 FRNRAP. V dropped 6 bases and J dropped 9; count of bases not matched to a gene: 5. CDR3 bases: TGTGCTAGTGGCCCGACAGGGGGCCTTTCACCCCTCCACTTT. It encodes CASGPTGGLSPLHF.

This chain links TRBV9 with TRBJ2-1; 11 nucleotides line up with TRBD1. The J segment lost 4 bases and the V segment lost 0 bases, leaving 3 bases of the junction unmatched. The CDR3 extends over 16 amino acids. Germline V gene sequence: CDR1 SGDLS, CDR2 YYNGEE. The DNA of the CDR3 is TGTGCCAGCAGCGTAGGAGGACAGGGGGCTTACAATGAGCAGTTCTTC. Translation: CASSVGGQGAYNEQFF.

This rearrangement joins TRBV2 to TRBJ1-5; D is unclear. Trimming cost V 7 bases and J 4 bases, with 23 bases left between them. The CDR3 has 17 residues. CDR1 and CDR2 (germline): SNHLY, FYNNEI. This chain's CDR3 is CASTPNAVALSNQPQHF. CDR3 DNA: TGTGCCAGCACCCCCAACGCGGTAGCCCTTAGTAATCAGCCCCAGCATTTT.

This rearrangement joins TRBV9 to TRBJ2-3; 11 nucleotides line up with TRBD2. Germline values: CDR1 SGDLS, CDR2 YYNGEE. The CDR3 contains 16 residues. Losses at the gene ends were 4 bases for V and 2 bases for J; bases not matched to a gene: 6. DNA for the CDR3: TGTGCCAGCAGCCCAGGGACTAGCGGTTACACAGATACGCAGTATTTT. It codes for CASSPGTSGYTDTQYF.

The chain combines TRBV25-1 with TRBJ1-1; D ambiguous. Germline loops: CDR1 MGHDK, CDR2 SYGVNS. The ends were cut back, 8 bases at V and 5 bases at J, with 15 bases in the middle. There are 13 residues in the CDR3. CDR3 loop: CASLGRGMTEAFF. Here the CDR3 DNA reads TGTGCCAGCCTCGGGCGGGGAATGACTGAAGCTTTCTTT.

This rearrangement joins TRBV5-6 to TRBJ2-5; 11 positions agree with TRBD2. From germline, CDR1 is SGHDT and CDR2 YYEEEE. Unmatched junction bases numbered 12, after V lost 0 bases and J lost 5 bases. The CDR3 has 18 residues. CDR3 sequence (DNA): TGTGCCAGCAGCTTGGAAGGGACTAGCGGAGACAGACTGGAGACCCAGTACTTC. Translation gives CASSLEGTSGDRLETQYF.

V usage is TRBV29-1 and J usage is TRBJ1-6; D remains unclear. CDR1 is SQVTM, CDR2 ANQGSEA, per germline. The CDR3 covers 13 residues. The ends were cut back, 3 bases at V and 10 bases at J, with 13 bases in the middle. CDR3: CSVDNSRGSPLHF. CDR3 in DNA: TGCAGCGTTGATAACTCCCGGGGATCACCCCTCCACTTT.

The rearrangement joins TRBV27 to TRBJ1-2, with TRBD1 matching 9 bases. CDR3 length equals 15 residues. CDR1 is MNHEY, CDR2 SMNVEV, per germline (reference sequence). Germline trimming cut 5 bases from V and 2 bases from J; bases unmatched to any gene: 6. The DNA of the CDR3 is TGTGCCAGCAGTCCCCTGACAGGGGGAAACTATGGCTACACCTTC. As protein: CASSPLTGGNYGYTF.

The V and J genes are TRBV6-6 and TRBJ2-1; TRBD1 matches at 7 bases. The J segment lost 3 bases and the V segment lost 5 bases, leaving 10 bases of the junction unmatched. This CDR3 is 16 amino acids long. Germline CDR1 reads MNHNY; CDR2 reads SVGAGI (reference sequence). The CDR3 bases are TGTGCCAGCAGTCAGGGAAGGGGGCGCGTCTACAATGAGCAGTTCTTC. Its protein product is CASSQGRGRVYNEQFF.

The gene calls are TRBV18 and TRBJ2-5; a possible D gene is TRBD2 (6 bases). Deletions cut 2 bases from V and 4 bases from J, with 8 bases between. The CDR3 extends over 13 amino acids. The germline CDR1 and CDR2 sequences are KGHSH and LQKENI. The CDR3 here is CASSPTAGETQYF. The CDR3 DNA follows: TGTGCCAGCTCACCAACAGCGGGAGAGACCCAGTACTTC. The variable domain in full, completed from reference TRBV18 and TRBJ2-5, reads NAGVMQNPRHLVRRRGQEARLRCSPMKGHSHVYWYRQLPEEGLKFMVYLQKENIIDESGMPKERFSAEFPKEGPSILRIQQVVRGDSAAYFCASSPTAGETQYFGPGTRLLVL.

The genes are TRBV6-5 and TRBJ2-3; TRBD2 matches 13 bases. Germline V gene sequence: CDR1 MNHEY, CDR2 SVGAGI. V shed 6 bases and J 3 bases; nucleotides not matched to a gene: 3. This CDR3 contains 15 residues. CDR3 bases: TGTGCCAGCAGCCAGACTAGCGGGGGGACAGATACGCAGTATTTT. It encodes CASSQTSGGTDTQYF.

The chain uses TRBV5-1 and TRBJ2-3; D gene ambiguous. V was clipped by 0 bases and J by 5 bases, with 7 bases between them. Germline loops: CDR1 SGHRS, CDR2 YFSETQ. There are 13 residues in the CDR3. The CDR3 DNA is TGCGCCAGCAGCTTGGCAGGTGAAGATACGCAGTATTTT. This gives the protein CASSLAGEDTQYF.

This chain connects TRBV9 to TRBJ2-7, with 10 bases lining up with TRBD2. J lost 2 bases, V lost 0 bases, and 5 bases had no gene match. The CDR3 is made up of 16 amino acids. Germline CDR1 is SGDLS and CDR2 is YYNGEE. CDR3 residues: CASSVAGGLAAYEQYF. CDR3 DNA: TGTGCCAGCAGCGTAGCGGGAGGACTAGCGGCCTACGAGCAGTACTTC.

The chain employs TRBV6-1 and TRBJ1-5; 7 nucleotides align to TRBD1. CDR3 length equals 14 residues. The V and J ends lost 4 bases and 3 bases, in that order; junction bases with no gene match: 3. Germline CDR1 is MNHNS and CDR2 is SASEGT. The CDR3 reads CASSVTGPNQPQHF. In DNA form, the CDR3 reads TGTGCCAGCAGTGTGACAGGGCCCAATCAGCCCCAGCATTTT.

The rearrangement links TRBV28 to TRBJ1-2; D gene ambiguous. Trimming pared 3 bases from V and 4 bases from J, leaving 6 bases between. This CDR3 spans 12 amino acids. Per germline, CDR1 MDHEN and CDR2 SYDVKM. CDR3 in amino acids: CASSLRGYGYTF. In DNA, the CDR3 is TGTGCCAGCAGTTTGCGAGGCTATGGCTACACCTTC.

The J gene is TRBJ2-7, the V gene TRBV28, with TRBD1 as a possible D gene (6 bases). V was trimmed by 5 bases and J by 2 bases, leaving 16 bases between them. The CDR3 spans 15 residues. Germline CDR1 MDHEN, CDR2 SYDVKM. CDR3 region: CASSAGDWVPYEQYF. In DNA form, the CDR3 reads TGTGCCAGCAGTGCAGGGGATTGGGTACCCTACGAGCAGTACTTC.

The CDR3 sequence is CSVEDTLHKKFF. Here the CDR3 DNA reads TGCAGCGTTGAAGATACGTTACACAAGAAGTTCTTC. V usage is TRBV29-1 and J usage is TRBJ2-1, with no clear D. V was clipped by 0 bases and J by 14 bases, with 14 bases between them. Germline V gives CDR1 SQVTM, CDR2 ANQGSEA. CDR3 length: 12 residues.

This chain joins TRBV10-3 and TRBJ2-1, with 7 bases that match TRBD2. Germline V gene lookup returns CDR1 ENHRY and CDR2 SYGVKD. The CDR3 consists of 13 residues. Unmatched junction bases numbered 5, after V lost 7 bases and J lost 5 bases. CDR3 bases: TGTGCCATCACCAGCGGGGTTAACAATGAGCAGTTCTTC. This gives the protein CAITSGVNNEQFF.

The chain is built from TRBV6-5 and TRBJ1-1; maybe TRBD1 (6 bases). This CDR3 has 14 amino acids. Looked up from germline, CDR1 is MNHEY and CDR2 is SVGAGI. The V end was cut by 6 bases, the J end by 1 base, with 12 bases between. The CDR3 sequence is CASRDYRENTEAFF. As DNA, the CDR3 is TGTGCCAGCAGAGACTACAGGGAGAACACTGAAGCTTTCTTT.

The chain links TRBV6-4 to TRBJ2-1; TRBD1 agrees at 8 bases. CDR3 size: 13 residues. The germline V gene has CDR1 MRHNA and CDR2 SNTAGT. V dropped 8 bases and J dropped 8; count of bases not matched to a gene: 8. CDR3 loop: CASGEDRGDEQFF. For the CDR3, the DNA is TGTGCCAGCGGGGAAGACAGGGGTGATGAGCAGTTCTTC.

The J gene is TRBJ1-1, the V gene TRBV18; the match to TRBD1 covers 9 bases. Germline-derived CDR1 and CDR2 are KGHSH and LQKENI. This CDR3 is 13 amino acids long. Trimming took 6 bases from V and 6 from J; bases not matched to a gene: 5. CDR3: CASSGQGPSEAFF. CDR3 nucleotides: TGTGCCAGCTCGGGACAGGGACCCTCTGAAGCTTTCTTT.

This chain uses TRBV6-5 with TRBJ2-1; 9 bases match TRBD2. After removal of 6 bases from V and 12 bases from J, the junction contained 9 bases not matched to a gene. From germline, CDR1 is MNHEY and CDR2 SVGAGI. This CDR3 contains 13 residues. The CDR3 sequence is CASSNTGLASQFF. As DNA, the CDR3 is TGTGCCAGCAGCAACACGGGACTAGCCTCGCAGTTCTTC.

The rearrangement joins TRBV6-5 to TRBJ2-1; D unresolved. The germline gives CDR1 MNHEY, CDR2 SVGAGI. The CDR3 is 13 amino acids. Trimming cost V 8 bases and J 7 bases, with 15 bases left between them. The CDR3: CASGLGLANEQFF. The DNA of the CDR3 is TGTGCCAGCGGGTTGGGCCTTGCGAATGAGCAGTTCTTC.